The rows below give T cell receptor beta chains drawn from one sample of a study of T cell responses to AZD1222 COVID-19 vaccine. Measured with immunoSEQ multiplex PCR; TCRdb has only the in-frame clones, and not every one. The sample yields roughly 100,000 clones, more than 75% seen once. This material consisted of peripheral blood, taken on day 0 of AZD1222 vaccination. These receptors came from an adult in good health. The CDR3 runs from the conserved cysteine through the conserved F or W. The order of the fields is D gene, V gene, J gene, clone size, CDR3 DNA, CDR3 protein. D genes are given only for firm matches. Clone size, where shown, is once, few, many, or a class for clones that have expanded.

TRBD2	TRBV6-5	TRBJ2-3	.	TGTGCCAGCATGTGGGGAGCGGGAGGGGCAGATACGCAGTATTTT	CASMWGAGGADTQYF
.	TRBV18	TRBJ1-1	.	TGTGCCAGCTCACGGGACCAGAACACTGAAGCTTTCTTT	CASSRDQNTEAFF
TRBD2	TRBV3-1/TRBV3-2	TRBJ2-7	.	TGTGCCAGCAGCCATGGCAGCGGGATCTACGAGCAGTACTTC	CASSHGSGIYEQYF
TRBD2	TRBV4-3	TRBJ2-3	.	TGCGCCAGCAGCCAAGGGCTAGCGGGAGCAGATACGCAGTATTTT	CASSQGLAGADTQYF
.	TRBV19	TRBJ1-1	.	TGTGCCAGTAGTACACAGGGACTCATGAACACTGAAGCTTTCTTT	CASSTQGLMNTEAFF
TRBD1	TRBV12-3/TRBV12-4	TRBJ2-1	.	TGTGCCAGCAGCCGGGACAGGCAAACTGAGCAGTTCTTC	CASSRDRQTEQFF
.	TRBV15	TRBJ1-6	.	TGTGCCACCAGCAGAGGCGCGGGCCGTAATTCACCCCTCCACTTT	CATSRGAGRNSPLHF
TRBD2	TRBV9	TRBJ2-7	.	TGTGCCAGCAGCGGGTCCGGGAGGCCCTACGAGCAGTACTTC	CASSGSGRPYEQYF
.	TRBV27	TRBJ1-5	once	TGTGCCAGCAGCCGGGGTCCCGGGCAGCCCCAGCATTTT	CASSRGPGQPQHF
.	TRBV24-1	TRBJ1-5	few	TGTGCCACCAGTAGTCAAGGGCAGCCCCAGCATTTT	CATSSQGQPQHF
TRBD1	TRBV4-2	TRBJ2-5	.	TGTGCCAGCAGCCAACTCCGGGACAGGGTCTTCGGAGAGACCCAGTACTTC	CASSQLRDRVFGETQYF
.	TRBV10-3	TRBJ2-7	.	TGTGCCATCAGTGATGTCGGGCGGGAGCAGTACTTC	CAISDVGREQYF
.	TRBV18	TRBJ2-3	.	TGTGCCAGCTCACCAGACACAGATACGCAGTATTTT	CASSPDTDTQYF
.	TRBV9	TRBJ2-3	.	TGTGCCAGCAGCCAGAACCCCACAAATACGCAGTATTTT	CASSQNPTNTQYF
TRBD2	TRBV28	TRBJ2-2	.	TGTGCCAGCAGTCCCCACCCGGGAGGGACCGGGGAGCTGTTTTTT	CASSPHPGGTGELFF
.	TRBV7-3	TRBJ2-6	.	TGTGCCAGCAGCTTCTCCCCAGGGTCTGGGGCCAACGTCCTGACTTTC	CASSFSPGSGANVLTF
TRBD1	TRBV15	TRBJ2-2	few	TGTGCCACCAGCAATTACAGGGGGCTAGAGCGTGCCGGGGAGCTGTTTTTT	CATSNYRGLERAGELFF